This TCR beta chain was captured in a study of response to subunit inactivated influenza vaccine. Study results and limitations: Authors suggested seasonal influenza vaccinations each recruit few new T cells.

The germline CDR1 and CDR2 sequences are KGHSH and LQKENI. The CDR3 loop spans 13 amino acids. Trimming left V 4 bases short and J 4 bases short, with 11 bases between. As concerns this clonotype: Its antigen is as yet unknown.

MiXCR, applied by TCRdb to the RT-PCR reads, yields one record per CDR3 protein. This sample yields 710,000 or so distinct CDR3 sequences, of which approximately 15% are seen a single time; 11% belongs to the top ten. This sequence joins TRBV18 and TRBJ2-7; tentatively, D is TRBD1 (6 bases). The receptor's source is a man between 45 and 60 years old who received an inactivated influenza vaccine. The sequences come from PBMCs from blood, collected 11 to 12 days after vaccination. CDR3 residues: CASSRPQGYEQYF. CDR3 DNA: TGTGCCAGCTCACGACCACAGGGTTACGAGCAGTACTTC.